This entry concerns a single T cell receptor beta chain. The antigen remains unidentified. The CDR3 runs 15 residues. V lost 2 bases and J 0 bases, leaving 8 bases between the germline ends. This specimen comes from a study of early T cells in non-severe SARS-CoV-2 infection. For the study at large: Sequencing targeted bulk RNA from unsorted whole blood, leaving chains unpaired.

Points from the study as a whole: Sequences matched to VDJdb favored anti-spike CD8 responses, while private and CD4 specificities were missed.

MiXCR, applied by TCRdb to the 5' RACE reads, yields one record per CDR3 protein. The sample carries more than 65,000 distinct CDR3 sequences, around an eighth recorded once. The receptor was isolated from an adult who was a healthcare worker with PCR-confirmed SARS-CoV-2 infection or an uninfected control (not recorded which). The sample was whole blood, taken at baseline. The J gene is TRBJ1-5, the V gene TRBV12-3 or TRBV12-4, with D possibly matching TRBD1 (5 bases). Here the CDR3 reads CASSLRDSSNQPQHF. Written as DNA, the CDR3 is TGTGCCAGCAGTTTAAGGGACTCTAGCAATCAGCCCCAGCATTTT.